Below, 22 T cell receptor beta chains from the same sample are listed, as sequenced in a study of T cell responses to AZD1222 COVID-19 vaccine. TCRdb keeps only in-frame clones here, not all; method: immunoSEQ multiplex PCR. Here the sample spans 190,000 or so clones, roughly 91% being singletons. The sample here was peripheral blood, taken 28 days after the second AZD1222 dose. The receptors were sampled from an adult who received the AZD1222 COVID-19 vaccine.

This chain links TRBV7-3 with TRBJ2-3; D gene ambiguous. Germline CDR1 and CDR2: SGHTA and FQGTGA. CDR3 size: 14 residues. V was cut by 1 base and J by 6 bases, with 11 bases left in between. CDR3: CASSLIGSSDTQYF. The CDR3 DNA sequence: TGTGCCAGCAGCTTAATAGGTTCGAGTGATACGCAGTATTTT.

V is TRBV27 and J is TRBJ2-1, with 10 bases aligning to TRBD1. J gave up 4 bases and V 6 bases, and 3 bases lay outside the gene matches. The CDR3 has 14 amino acids. Per germline, CDR1 MNHEY and CDR2 SMNVEV (reference sequence). The CDR3 loop reads CASSRDRGYNEQFF. As DNA, the CDR3 is TGTGCCAGCAGCCGGGACAGGGGTTACAATGAGCAGTTCTTC.

V and J are TRBV9 and TRBJ2-3; D call uncertain. The CDR3 spans 15 residues. The germline V and J ends were trimmed by 3 bases and 1 base, with 12 bases remaining between them. Germline V lookup: CDR1 SGDLS, CDR2 YYNGEE. CDR3 nucleotide sequence: TGTGCCAGCAGCGCCCTGCACTCGGGCACAGATACGCAGTATTTT. This codes for CASSALHSGTDTQYF.

The chain uses TRBV7-8 and TRBJ2-1, with TRBD2 identical over 7 bases. V lost 4 bases and J lost 0; bases outside the gene matches: 9. The CDR3 runs to 17 residues. Looked up from germline, CDR1 is SGHVS and CDR2 is FQNEAQ. In DNA form, the CDR3 reads TGTGCCAGCAGCTCAGCGGTCCGCGGGAGCTCCTACAATGAGCAGTTCTTC. It codes for CASSSAVRGSSYNEQFF. The variable domain in full, with the rest retrieved from reference TRBV7-8 and TRBJ2-1, is GAGVSQSPRYKVAKRGQDVALRCDPISGHVSLFWYQQALGQGPEFLTYFQNEAQLDKSGLPSDRFFAERPEGSVSTLKIQRTQQEDSAVYLCASSSAVRGSSYNEQFFGPGTRLTVL.

The V call is TRBV4-2, the J call TRBJ1-2; the match to TRBD1 covers 7 bases. Trimming at V came to 4 bases and at J to 4 bases, leaving 15 bases not matched to a gene. The V gene's germline CDR1 is LGHNA and CDR2 YNFKEQ. This CDR3 is 17 amino acids long. This CDR3 is CASSLVNEGGWGYGYTF. The CDR3 coding sequence is TGTGCCAGCAGCCTAGTAAATGAAGGGGGCTGGGGCTATGGCTACACCTTC.

The chain is built from TRBV19 and TRBJ2-3; D is possibly TRBD2 (5 bases). Germline CDR1 and CDR2: LNHDA and SQIVND (reference sequence). This CDR3 has 16 residues. Trimming took off 2 bases at V and 1 base at J, with 13 bases between the two ends. CDR3 in amino acids: CASSITQPLGTDTQYF. The CDR3 DNA follows: TGTGCCAGTAGTATAACGCAGCCACTAGGCACAGATACGCAGTATTTT.

The chain employs TRBV5-1 and TRBJ1-2; D gene unclear. V was shortened by 0 bases and J by 4 bases, with 10 bases between the two germline ends. CDR1 and CDR2 (germline): SGHRS, YFSETQ. CDR3 length equals 14 residues. The CDR3 sequence: CASSLAHTSYGYTF. The CDR3 coding sequence is TGCGCCAGCAGCTTGGCCCATACTTCCTATGGCTACACCTTC. Looking up the rest from reference TRBV5-1 and TRBJ1-2 gives the full variable domain: KAGVTQTPRYLIKTRGQQVTLSCSPISGHRSVSWYQQTPGQGLQFLFEYFSETQRNKGNFPGRFSGRQFSNSRSEMNVSTLELGDSALYLCASSLAHTSYGYTFGSGTRLTVV.

The chain carries TRBV4-3 and TRBJ2-7; D remains ambiguous. CDR1 and CDR2 (germline): LGHNA, YSLEER. This CDR3 region has 11 residues. V was shortened by 5 bases and J by 6 bases, with 8 bases between the two germline ends. The CDR3 DNA is TGCGCCAGCAGCTCCGACTCCGAGCAGTACTTC. This encodes CASSSDSEQYF.

The CDR3, as DNA: TGTGCCAGCAGCGTAGCCGGGGACCCCCGACAAGAGACCCAGTACTTC. It codes for CASSVAGDPRQETQYF. The rearrangement joins TRBV9 to TRBJ2-5, with D possibly being TRBD1 or TRBD2 (5 bases each). CDR1 SGDLS and CDR2 YYNGEE come from the germline V gene. The CDR3 runs 16 residues. Trimming took 0 bases from V and 2 from J, leaving 14 bases between them.

This chain links TRBV4-2 with TRBJ2-3; 7 positions agree with TRBD2. With 0 bases clipped from V and 14 bases from J, the junction kept 8 bases outside the gene matches. The CDR3 has 13 residues. Germline values: CDR1 LGHNA, CDR2 YNFKEQ. As DNA, the CDR3 is TGTGCCAGCAGCCAAGATAATGGCAGGGAGGGGTATTTT. Its protein is CASSQDNGREGYF.

This chain links TRBV7-2 with TRBJ2-7; unclear D gene. This CDR3 has 12 residues. The ends were cut back, 5 bases at V and 1 base at J, with 6 bases in the middle. The V gene's germline CDR1 is SGHTA and CDR2 FQGNSA. The CDR3 here is CASSPASYEQYF. CDR3 nucleotide sequence: TGTGCCAGCAGCCCAGCGTCCTACGAGCAGTACTTC.

Details on this clone: One junction end disagrees with the germline gene, perhaps due to a read error. The J gene is TRBJ2-5, the V gene TRBV7-7, with 7 nucleotides matching TRBD2. The germline V gene has CDR1 SSHAT and CDR2 FNYEAQ (reference sequence). The CDR3 has 14 amino acids. The CDR3 DNA follows: TGTGCTAGCAGCTCAGGACTAGTCCGAGAGACCCAGTACTTC. This gives the protein CASSSGLVRETQYF.

V and J are TRBV9 and TRBJ2-5; 9 bases fit TRBD1. Germline lookup yields CDR1 SGDLS and CDR2 YYNGEE. Trimming took 2 bases from V and 3 from J; bases not matched to a gene: 5. The CDR3 covers 15 residues. CDR3 nucleotides: TGTGCCAGCAGCGTTTCGGGACAGGGAAAAGAGACCCAGTACTTC. Protein product: CASSVSGQGKETQYF.

This clone appeared a few times. The V call is TRBV7-3, the J call TRBJ2-2; tentatively, D is TRBD1 or TRBD2 (6 bases each). The germline CDR1 and CDR2 sequences are SGHTA and FQGTGA. This CDR3 has 14 amino acids. V shed 5 bases and J shed 6 bases, with 13 bases lying between them. The chain's CDR3 is CASSPGGGSGELFF. The CDR3 bases are TGTGCCAGCAGCCCCGGAGGGGGTTCCGGGGAGCTGTTTTTT.

The rearrangement links TRBV5-6 to TRBJ1-6; 7 bases map to TRBD1. The CDR3 has 14 residues. With V trimmed by 0 bases and J by 10 bases, 4 bases remained unmatched. Germline-derived CDR1 and CDR2 are SGHDT and YYEEEE. The DNA of the CDR3 is TGTGCCAGCAGCTTGGGACAGGGATTCTCACCCCTCCACTTT. Protein sequence: CASSLGQGFSPLHF.

This CDR3 reads CASRALGGGISYEQYF. The CDR3 DNA sequence: TGTGCCAGCAGGGCCCTAGGGGGAGGGATCTCCTACGAGCAGTACTTC. The chain recombines TRBV11-2 with TRBJ2-7; D may be TRBD2 (7 bases). With 6 bases removed from V and 0 bases from J, the gap between germline ends came to 18 bases. Germline V gene data show CDR1 as SGHAT and CDR2 as FQNNGV. This CDR3 comprises 16 residues.

The chain joins TRBV29-1 to TRBJ2-2, with TRBD1 as a possible D gene (7 bases). V was clipped by 6 bases and J by 1 base, with 12 bases between them. The CDR3 loop spans 14 amino acids. CDR1 is SQVTM and CDR2 is ANQGSEA in the germline V gene. The CDR3 coding sequence is TGCAGCGTCGGGGGACAGATGAACACCGGGGAGCTGTTTTTT. It is translated as CSVGGQMNTGELFF.

Remarks on this clone: This sample also contains other DNA sequences that code for the same CDR3. The chain recombines TRBV28 with TRBJ2-3; no definite D call. Germline CDR1 reads MDHEN; CDR2 reads SYDVKM. There are 13 residues in the CDR3. V shed 6 bases and J shed 1 base, with 8 bases lying between them. CDR3 region: CASSPPGTDTQYF. CDR3 DNA: TGTGCCAGCAGCCCTCCGGGCACAGATACGCAGTATTTT.

This chain links TRBV7-6 with TRBJ2-2; weak D call: TRBD2 (5 bases). The germline gives CDR1 SGHVS, CDR2 FNYEAQ. There are 15 residues in the CDR3. The V end was cut by 1 base, the J end by 5 bases, with 11 bases between. CDR3 sequence: CASSLVAGGTGELFF. As DNA, the CDR3 is TGTGCCAGCAGCTTAGTTGCCGGAGGAACCGGGGAGCTGTTTTTT.

CDR3 protein: CASSAVGGGQPQHF. In DNA form, the CDR3 reads TGTGCCAGTAGCGCCGTGGGGGGTGGTCAGCCCCAGCATTTT. This rearrangement joins TRBV19 to TRBJ1-5; D perhaps matches TRBD1 (5 bases). V was trimmed by 6 bases and J by 6 bases, leaving 15 bases between them. Germline CDR1 reads LNHDA; CDR2 reads SQIVND (reference sequence). There are 14 residues in the CDR3.

V usage is TRBV7-3 and J usage is TRBJ2-3; 12 bases match TRBD1. The CDR3 has 15 residues. Germline CDR1 is SGHTA and CDR2 is FQGTGA. The V and J ends lost 7 bases and 3 bases, in that order; junction bases with no gene match: 5. CDR3 sequence (DNA): TGTGCCAGCACCCCGGGACAGGGGGCGACAGATACGCAGTATTTT. Its protein product is CASTPGQGATDTQYF. Variable domain in full (rest from reference TRBV7-3 and TRBJ2-3): GAGVSQTPSNKVTEKGKYVELRCDPISGHTALYWYRQSLGQGPEFLIYFQGTGAADDSGLPNDRFFAVRPEGSVSTLKIQRTERGDSAVYLCASTPGQGATDTQYFGPGTRLTVL.

This chain's CDR3 is CASSIPGGSYNEQFF. CDR3 DNA sequence: TGTGCCAGTAGTATTCCCGGCGGTTCCTACAATGAGCAGTTCTTC. V gene TRBV19 combines with J gene TRBJ2-1; D unresolved. The CDR3 loop spans 15 amino acids. V lost 3 bases and J 1 base, leaving 10 bases between the germline ends. CDR1 is LNHDA, CDR2 SQIVND, per germline (reference sequence). Full variable domain (remainder filled in from reference TRBV19 and TRBJ2-1): DGGITQSPKYLFRKEGQNVTLSCEQNLNHDAMYWYRQDPGQGLRLIYYSQIVNDFQKGDIAEGYSVSREKKESFPLTVTSAQKNPTAFYLCASSIPGGSYNEQFFGPGTRLTVL.